Following are 5 T cell receptor beta chains from one sample sequenced in a study of identical twins. Each CDR3 protein gets one entry after TCRdb re-called the 5' RACE reads with MiXCR. This sample carries more than 400,000 distinct CDR3 sequences, 13% to 15% of them seen once, and the ten largest clones take 0.44%. These sequences were also reported in another study, on yellow fever vaccine responses in identical twins.

The source material was CD4+ T cells sorted from blood. The origin of the receptors is a woman between 18 and 29 years old in good health.

The chain joins TRBV6-6 to TRBJ2-2; D is uncertain. The CDR3 is 13 residues long. V shed 2 bases and J shed 8 bases, with 9 bases lying between them. Germline values: CDR1 MNHNY, CDR2 SVGAGI (reference sequence). This chain's CDR3 is CASSYANSGELFF. As DNA, the CDR3 is TGTGCCAGCAGTTACGCCAATTCGGGGGAGCTGTTTTTT.

This clonotype was counted only a few times. The rearrangement uses TRBV10-3 and TRBJ2-7; D call uncertain. Per germline, CDR1 ENHRY and CDR2 SYGVKD. Trimming took 7 bases from V and 0 from J, leaving 7 bases between them. CDR3 length: 12 amino acids. This chain's CDR3 is CAITTDSYEQYF. As DNA, the CDR3 is TGTGCCATCACGACGGACTCCTACGAGCAGTACTTC.

The V and J genes are TRBV5-6 and TRBJ2-6, with D tentatively TRBD1 (5 bases). The ends were cut back, 7 bases at V and 1 base at J, with 12 bases in the middle. CDR3 length equals 15 residues. Germline assignment: CDR1 SGHDT and CDR2 YYEEEE. The DNA for the CDR3 is TGTGCCAGCCCCCCCGCAGGGTCTGGGGCCAACGTCCTGACTTTC. It specifies CASPPAGSGANVLTF.

The chain has TRBV6-1 and TRBJ2-7; TRBD1 is a possible D gene (5 bases). Between the trimmed V and J ends, which lost 4 bases and 3 bases, there was a span of 16 bases. This CDR3 has 15 residues. In germline, CDR1 is MNHNS, CDR2 SASEGT. The CDR3 coding sequence is TGTGCCAGCAGTGCGCGACAGCAACCCAACTACGAGCAGTACGTC. Amino acid sequence: CASSARQQPNYEQYV.

This chain connects TRBV10-3 to TRBJ2-7; D not resolved. The V and J ends lost 3 bases and 1 base respectively, with 13 bases between them. The CDR3 has 15 amino acids. In germline, CDR1 is ENHRY, CDR2 SYGVKD. The CDR3 region is CAISEAPGVSYEQYF. The CDR3 coding sequence is TGTGCCATCAGTGAAGCCCCTGGCGTTTCCTACGAGCAGTACTTC.